These 27 T cell receptor beta chains share one sample of origin, sequenced in a study of shared clonotypes between healthy human individuals. Method: immunoSEQ multiplex PCR; TCRdb's copy keeps in-frame clones and lacks some. Of 1 million to 1.2 million clones listed, roughly 77% are singletons. Input material: memory CD4+ T cells from PBMCs. Subset specified: CD45RA-negative fraction. The origin of the receptors is a man between 18 and 35 years old in good health. Some clones in this sample may be carry-over from other donors' samples.

The V gene is TRBV6-6, the J gene TRBJ1-1; D gene unclear. The CDR3 extends over 14 amino acids. Germline V gene data show CDR1 as MNHNY and CDR2 as SVGAGI (reference sequence). V was pared by 7 bases and J by 7 bases, with 19 bases between. The DNA of the CDR3 is TGTGCCAGCACCCGGCGGGCGGGGTCGGGTGAAGCTTTCTTT. Translated, it gives CASTRRAGSGEAFF.

This clone was counted between two and nine times. The chain links TRBV9 to TRBJ2-1; 7 positions match TRBD1. The J segment lost 3 bases and the V segment lost 4 bases, leaving 7 bases of the junction unmatched. This CDR3 has 15 residues. Germline CDR1 reads SGDLS; CDR2 reads YYNGEE. For the CDR3, the DNA is TGTGCCAGCAGCCCGCAGGGGGTTATCTACAATGAGCAGTTCTTC. It codes for CASSPQGVIYNEQFF.

The count of this clone is one. This chain links TRBV27 with TRBJ1-2, with TRBD1 matching 7 bases. Germline V CDR1 and CDR2: MNHEY, SMNVEV (reference sequence). J was trimmed by 5 bases and V by 4 bases; bases with no gene match: 4. There are 13 residues in the CDR3. This CDR3 is CASSSGGDYGYTF. CDR3 nucleotide sequence: TGTGCCAGCAGTTCAGGGGGGGATTATGGCTACACCTTC.

This clone was seen a single time. Sequence at one end of the junction differs from germline and may be a read error. The CDR3 loop is CASSFQGNTEAFF. The CDR3 DNA reads TGTGCCAGCAGCTTCCAGGGGAACACTGAGGCTTTCTTT. The chain has TRBV11-3 and TRBJ1-1, with D possibly being TRBD1 (6 bases). The CDR3 loop spans 13 amino acids. Germline V gene data show CDR1 as SGHNT and CDR2 as YENEEA.

This chain links TRBV4-1 with TRBJ2-1; D gene unclear. The CDR3 extends over 20 amino acids. Looked up from germline, CDR1 is MGHRA and CDR2 is YSYEKL. V dropped 5 bases and J dropped 4 bases, with 30 bases sitting between them. The CDR3 region is CASSKGRVDSPRMLYNEQFF. Here the CDR3 DNA reads TGCGCCAGCAGCAAAGGAAGGGTAGACTCACCCCGGATGTTATACAATGAGCAGTTCTTC.

The chain employs TRBV7-2 and TRBJ2-7, with D hard to call. Trimming removed 5 bases from V and 2 bases from J, with 13 bases in between. CDR3 length: 14 residues. In germline, CDR1 is SGHTA, CDR2 FQGNSA. The CDR3 nucleotides read TGTGCCAGCAGCCAAAGCCACGGCCCCTACGAGCAGTACTTC. This translates into CASSQSHGPYEQYF.

V and J are TRBV5-1 and TRBJ2-3, with 12 positions matching TRBD2. The CDR3 is 17 amino acids. With V trimmed by 5 bases and J by 0 bases, 7 bases remained unmatched. CDR1 is SGHRS and CDR2 is YFSETQ in the germline V gene. The CDR3 sequence: CASRWTSGAPSTDTQYF. In DNA, the CDR3 is TGCGCCAGCAGATGGACTAGCGGGGCCCCTAGCACAGATACGCAGTATTTT.

The chain uses TRBV7-9 and TRBJ2-1, with 11 bases that match TRBD2. CDR1 and CDR2 (germline): SEHNR, FQNEAQ (reference sequence). The trim removed 1 base at V and 0 bases at J, leaving 2 bases unmatched. The CDR3 contains 17 residues. CDR3 sequence (DNA): TGTGCCAGCAGCTTAGAGGGACTAGCGGCCTCCTACAATGAGCAGTTCTTC. As protein: CASSLEGLAASYNEQFF.

This clone was detected only a few times. This chain joins TRBV7-8 and TRBJ2-7; TRBD2 aligns across 7 bases. Germline V gives CDR1 SGHVS, CDR2 FQNEAQ. The CDR3 sequence is 15 residues long. V gave up 0 bases and J gave up 1 base; unmatched junction bases: 3. CDR3 nucleotide sequence: TGTGCCAGCAGCTTAGCGGGACTACCGTCCTACGAGCAGTACTTC. The encoded protein is CASSLAGLPSYEQYF. Full variable domain (outside the CDR3, taken from reference TRBV7-8 and TRBJ2-7): GAGVSQSPRYKVAKRGQDVALRCDPISGHVSLFWYQQALGQGPEFLTYFQNEAQLDKSGLPSDRFFAERPEGSVSTLKIQRTQQEDSAVYLCASSLAGLPSYEQYFGPGTRLTVT.

This clone was seen just once. The genes are TRBV5-4 and TRBJ2-3; TRBD2 agrees at 9 bases. CDR3 size: 16 residues. After removal of 1 base from V and 5 bases from J, the junction contained 8 bases not matched to a gene. Germline V lookup: CDR1 SGHNT, CDR2 YYREEE (reference sequence). CDR3 DNA sequence: TGTGCCAGCAGCTTGAGATTAGCGGGAGTGGGAGATACGCAGTATTTT. This sequence encodes CASSLRLAGVGDTQYF.

The J gene is TRBJ2-7, the V gene TRBV6-6; 9 bases map to TRBD1. Per germline, CDR1 MNHNY and CDR2 SVGAGI (reference sequence). Unmatched junction bases numbered 5, after V lost 6 bases and J lost 2 bases. This CDR3 is 14 amino acids long. For the CDR3, the DNA is TGTGCCAGCAGACAGGGACAGGGCGCCTACGAGCAGTACTTC. This gives the protein CASRQGQGAYEQYF.

The rearrangement links TRBV9 to TRBJ1-1; a possible D gene is TRBD1 (5 bases). CDR3 size: 14 residues. V dropped 4 bases and J dropped 8 bases, with 18 bases sitting between them. CDR1 and CDR2 (germline): SGDLS, YYNGEE. The CDR3 DNA follows: TGTGCCAGCAGCCGGTCTTCGGGGCCTCGAGAAGCTTTCTTT. Translated, it gives CASSRSSGPREAFF. The variable domain in full, with the rest retrieved from reference TRBV9 and TRBJ1-1, is DSGVTQTPKHLITATGQRVTLRCSPRSGDLSVYWYQQSLDQGLQFLIQYYNGEERAKGNILERFSAQQFPDLHSELNLSSLELGDSALYFCASSRSSGPREAFFGQGTRLTVV.

This chain links TRBV11-2 with TRBJ2-1, with D tentatively TRBD1 (5 bases). This CDR3 region has 14 residues. Germline loops: CDR1 SGHAT, CDR2 FQNNGV. Trimming pared 3 bases from V and 4 bases from J, leaving 10 bases between. DNA for the CDR3: TGTGCCAGCAGCTTCTTCCAGGGATACAATGAGCAGTTCTTC. Translation gives CASSFFQGYNEQFF.

The V gene is TRBV28, the J gene TRBJ2-5; a possible D gene is TRBD2 (5 bases). The J call may be in error: the DNA end matches TRBJ2-7 better. Looked up from germline, CDR1 is MDHEN and CDR2 is SYDVKM. This CDR3 has 14 residues. The CDR3 spells CASTYLPAANEQYF. The CDR3 coding sequence is TGTGCCAGCACCTACTTGCCAGCGGCCAACGAGCAGTACTTC.

The chain joins TRBV10-3 to TRBJ2-2; 9 bases are a match to TRBD1. Trimming cost V 3 bases and J 4 bases; bases outside gene matches: 9. This CDR3 region has 17 residues. Germline CDR1 reads ENHRY; CDR2 reads SYGVKD. CDR3 protein: CAISEWGTGPGTGELFF. The CDR3 DNA is TGTGCCATCAGTGAATGGGGGACAGGGCCGGGCACCGGGGAGCTGTTTTTT.

This clone was seen many times. This sample includes further DNA sequences coding for the same CDR3. The V and J genes are TRBV30 and TRBJ2-7, with 10 positions matching TRBD1. V lost 0 bases, J lost 5 bases, and 7 bases stayed unmatched. CDR3 length: 15 residues. CDR1 is GTSNPN and CDR2 is SVGIG in the germline V gene (reference sequence). CDR3 bases: TGTGCCTGGAGTGTATTCGGACAGGGGGACGACGAGCAGTACTTC. It encodes CAWSVFGQGDDEQYF. Together with reference TRBV30 and TRBJ2-7, the CDR3 gives the full variable domain: SQTIHQWPATLVQPVGSPLSLECTVEGTSNPNLYWYRQAAGRGLQLLFYSVGIGQISSEVPQNLSASRPQDRQFILSSKKLLLSDSGFYLCAWSVFGQGDDEQYFGPGTRLTVT.

There are a few counts of this clone. The rearrangement uses TRBV10-3 and TRBJ1-2, with a possible D match to TRBD1 (5 bases). Germline V gene sequence: CDR1 ENHRY, CDR2 SYGVKD. V lost 6 bases, J lost 1 base, and 9 bases lay in between. This CDR3 spans 13 amino acids. CDR3 DNA: TGTGCCATCAGCAACAGGAGTAACTATGGCTACACCTTC. Translation: CAISNRSNYGYTF.

This clone was seen more than once but under ten times. The V call is TRBV27, the J call TRBJ1-1; D gene uncertain. This CDR3 has 15 residues. V lost 3 bases and J lost 0, with 11 bases in between. The germline V gene has CDR1 MNHEY and CDR2 SMNVEV (reference sequence). CDR3 bases: TGTGCCAGCAGTTTCTACGGGAACCTGAACACTGAAGCTTTCTTT. Its translation: CASSFYGNLNTEAFF.

This clone was detected only once. The V and J genes are TRBV11-2 and TRBJ1-3, with D maybe TRBD1 (5 bases). Deletions cut 4 bases from V and 0 bases from J, with 16 bases between. Per germline, CDR1 SGHAT and CDR2 FQNNGV. This CDR3 is built from 17 residues. The CDR3 DNA reads as TGTGCCAGCAGCTCACCCCAGGGATCAATCTCTGGAAACACCATATATTTT. This sequence encodes CASSSPQGSISGNTIYF.

V usage is TRBV21-1 and J usage is TRBJ2-7; no DNA check was done on the table's D call, TRBD2. TRBV21-1 is deemed a pseudogene. The CDR3 totals 17 residues. The CDR3 protein is CASSKAHGLADSYEQYF. The CDR3, as DNA: TGTGCCAGCAGCAAAGCGCACGGGCTAGCGGACTCCTACGAGCAGTACTTC.

The rearrangement joins TRBV5-4 to TRBJ2-5, with 9 bases matching TRBD2. The J segment lost 7 bases and the V segment lost 0 bases, leaving 13 bases of the junction unmatched. The CDR3 has 17 residues. Germline lookup yields CDR1 SGHNT and CDR2 YYREEE (reference sequence). CDR3 in amino acids: CASSLDFGSSGIGTQYF. The CDR3 DNA is TGTGCCAGCAGCTTGGATTTCGGGTCTAGCGGGATAGGGACCCAGTACTTC.

The chain recombines TRBV28 with TRBJ1-2; 7 bases fit TRBD1. V shed 4 bases, J shed 0 bases, and the junction held 11 bases outside the gene matches. This CDR3 has 17 amino acids. Per germline, CDR1 MDHEN and CDR2 SYDVKM. As DNA, the CDR3 is TGTGCCAGCAGTTCGACAGCGACGGGACAGTCTAACTATGGCTACACCTTC. The encoded protein is CASSSTATGQSNYGYTF.

V gene TRBV4-3 combines with J gene TRBJ2-3; D may be TRBD2 (6 bases). Germline V gives CDR1 LGHNA, CDR2 YSLEER. The CDR3 sequence is 17 residues long. Trimming stripped 0 bases from V and 2 bases from J, with 15 bases between. The CDR3 sequence is CASSQERKGLITDTQYF. CDR3 nucleotides: TGCGCCAGCAGCCAAGAAAGAAAGGGACTCATCACAGATACGCAGTATTTT.

This clone occurred once. This chain uses TRBV29-1 with TRBJ1-2; D not resolved. CDR3 length: 14 amino acids. CDR1 SQVTM and CDR2 ANQGSEA come from the germline V gene. V gave up 4 bases and J gave up 0 bases, with 12 bases separating them. The DNA of the CDR3 is TGCAGCGTTGTGGGCAGCCAGACTAACTATGGCTACACCTTC. It yields the protein CSVVGSQTNYGYTF.

The chain employs TRBV7-6 and TRBJ2-7; 9 bases align to TRBD1. The CDR3 has 16 residues. Germline V gene lookup returns CDR1 SGHVS and CDR2 FNYEAQ. The trim removed 0 bases at V and 2 bases at J, leaving 5 bases unmatched. In DNA form, the CDR3 reads TGTGCCAGCAGCTTAGCTCCGGGACAGGGAGCCTACGAGCAGTACTTC. The encoded protein is CASSLAPGQGAYEQYF.

The chain carries TRBV2 and TRBJ2-1; TRBD1 might be the D (5 bases). Germline loops: CDR1 SNHLY, CDR2 FYNNEI. CDR3 length equals 12 residues. Trimming cost V 3 bases and J 7 bases, with 7 bases left between them. CDR3: CASSEGPNEQFF. CDR3 sequence (DNA): TGTGCCAGCAGTGAGGGGCCTAATGAGCAGTTCTTC. The full variable domain, its missing parts supplied by reference TRBV2 and TRBJ2-1, is EPEVTQTPSHQVTQMGQEVILRCVPISNHLYFYWYRQILGQKVEFLVSFYNNEISEKSEIFDDQFSVERPDGSNFTLKIRSTKLEDSAMYFCASSEGPNEQFFGPGTRLTVL.

The chain joins TRBV28 to TRBJ1-4, with D tentatively TRBD1 (5 bases). This CDR3 contains 17 residues. With 3 bases removed from V and 4 bases from J, the gap between germline ends came to 18 bases. CDR1 and CDR2 (germline): MDHEN, SYDVKM. The CDR3 loop is CASSLGGVGGLNEKLFF. The CDR3 DNA reads TGTGCCAGCAGTTTGGGGGGGGTCGGTGGACTTAATGAAAAACTGTTTTTT.